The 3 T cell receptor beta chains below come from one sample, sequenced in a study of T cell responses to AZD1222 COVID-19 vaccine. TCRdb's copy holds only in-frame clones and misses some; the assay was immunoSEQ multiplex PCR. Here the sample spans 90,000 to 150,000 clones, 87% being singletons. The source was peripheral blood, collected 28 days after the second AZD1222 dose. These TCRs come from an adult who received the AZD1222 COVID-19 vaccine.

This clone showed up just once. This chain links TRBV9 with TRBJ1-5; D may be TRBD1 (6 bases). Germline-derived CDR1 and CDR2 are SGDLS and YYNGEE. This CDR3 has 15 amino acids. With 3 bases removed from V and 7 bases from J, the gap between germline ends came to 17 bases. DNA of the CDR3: TGTGCCAGCAGCGCCGGCCACAGGGAAGGCCAGCCCCAGCATTTT. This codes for CASSAGHREGQPQHF. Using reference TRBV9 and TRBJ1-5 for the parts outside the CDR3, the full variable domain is DSGVTQTPKHLITATGQRVTLRCSPRSGDLSVYWYQQSLDQGLQFLIQYYNGEERAKGNILERFSAQQFPDLHSELNLSSLELGDSALYFCASSAGHREGQPQHFGDGTRLSIL.

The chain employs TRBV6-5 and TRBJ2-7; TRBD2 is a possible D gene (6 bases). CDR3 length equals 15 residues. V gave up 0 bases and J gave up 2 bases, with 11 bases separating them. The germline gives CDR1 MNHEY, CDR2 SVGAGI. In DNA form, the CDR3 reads TGTGCCAGCAGTTACTCAGGGAGGCGAACCTACGAGCAGTACTTC. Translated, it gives CASSYSGRRTYEQYF.

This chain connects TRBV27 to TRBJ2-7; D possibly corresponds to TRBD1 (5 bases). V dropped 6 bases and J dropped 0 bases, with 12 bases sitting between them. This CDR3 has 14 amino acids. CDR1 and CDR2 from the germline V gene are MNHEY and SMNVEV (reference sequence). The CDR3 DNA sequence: TGTGCCAGCAGAGAGACAGCGAGCTCCTACGAGCAGTACTTC. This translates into CASRETASSYEQYF.